This T cell receptor (beta chain) was found in a study of T cells after yellow fever vaccination. Notes on the study in general: FACS-sorted repertoires could harbor abundant contaminating bulk-population clonotypes.

TCRdb processed the 5' RACE reads anew with MiXCR; each CDR3 protein has one entry. The repertoire holds under 500,000 distinct CDR3 sequences, with 18% as singletons. For this clonotype: Its antigen is currently unknown.

The receptor's source is a man aged 18 to 30 who received the YFV17D yellow fever vaccine. Material: PBMCs, obtained before the yellow fever booster vaccination.

The CDR3 nucleotides are TGTGCCATCAGTGAGTCCAGGGGGCGCCGGACAGATACGCAGTATTTT. It specifies CAISESRGRRTDTQYF. The genes are TRBV10-3 and TRBJ2-3; 8 bases fit TRBD1. J lost 3 bases, V lost 0 bases, and 5 bases had no gene match. The CDR3 is 16 residues long. Germline CDR1 and CDR2: ENHRY and SYGVKD.